Following are 10 T cell receptor beta chains from one sample sequenced in a study of blood T cell repertoires in COVID-19. Using immunoSEQ multiplex PCR, the repertoire was profiled, and TCRdb retains in-frame clones only, with some absent. The sample has about 230,000 clones; roughly 85% are singletons. Sequenced sample: peripheral blood. The receptor source for this set is a man between 50 and 59 years old with COVID-19, enrolled during active disease.

V gene TRBV4-1 combines with J gene TRBJ2-1; D unclear. Trimming left V 0 bases short and J 0 bases short, with 12 bases between. Germline loops: CDR1 MGHRA, CDR2 YSYEKL. This CDR3 region has 17 residues. The CDR3 nucleotides are TGCGCCAGCAGCCAAGATTCGGTCGGAGCCTCCTACAATGAGCAGTTCTTC. It encodes CASSQDSVGASYNEQFF.

This clone was seen only once. J is TRBJ2-7 and V is TRBV5-4; 10 nucleotides agree with TRBD2. Germline V gene sequence: CDR1 SGHNT, CDR2 YYREEE (reference sequence). The junction had 10 bases not matched to a gene; V was cut back by 2 bases and J by 2 bases. CDR3 size: 17 residues. The CDR3, as DNA: TGTGCCAGCAGCTTCGGTCTTACTAGCGGGGAGACCTACGAGCAGTACTTC. Encoded protein: CASSFGLTSGETYEQYF.

The chain is built from TRBV29-1 and TRBJ1-2; 11 positions agree with TRBD1. CDR1 SQVTM and CDR2 ANQGSEA come from the germline V gene. The junction had 9 bases not matched to a gene; V was cut back by 4 bases and J by 5 bases. The CDR3 length is 15 residues. For the CDR3, the DNA is TGCAGCGTTGTTAGCGGGACAGGGGGTGTGTATGGCTACACCTTC. Its translation is CSVVSGTGGVYGYTF.

This rearrangement joins TRBV28 to TRBJ2-7, with 8 positions matching TRBD1. Losses at the gene ends were 5 bases for V and 3 bases for J; bases not matched to a gene: 9. The length of the CDR3 is 15 residues. The germline V gene has CDR1 MDHEN and CDR2 SYDVKM. CDR3 region: CASSTRTGTVYEQYF. In DNA form, the CDR3 reads TGTGCCAGCAGTACGAGGACAGGGACAGTCTACGAGCAGTACTTC.

The chain has TRBV4-1 and TRBJ1-2, with a tentative D call TRBD1 (5 bases). Germline V CDR1 and CDR2: MGHRA, YSYEKL. V lost 2 bases and J lost 0, with 10 bases in between. The CDR3 is 15 residues long. In nucleotides, the CDR3 is TGCGCCAGCAGCCAACCTACGACAGCTAACTATGGCTACACCTTC. This encodes CASSQPTTANYGYTF.

This chain links TRBV11-1 with TRBJ2-1; D remains unclear. This CDR3 is 13 amino acids long. V was pared by 3 bases and J by 10 bases, with 13 bases between. Germline-derived CDR1 and CDR2 are SGHAT and FQDESV (reference sequence). CDR3 bases: TGTGCCAGCAGCTTTTTCGGCAGCAGGGAGCAGTTCTTC. As protein: CASSFFGSREQFF.

This clone was counted a single time. This chain connects TRBV30 to TRBJ1-6; a weak D match, TRBD1 (5 bases). Germline V gene lookup returns CDR1 GTSNPN and CDR2 SVGIG (reference sequence). CDR3 length: 15 residues. Between the trimmed V and J ends, which lost 3 bases and 3 bases, there was a span of 12 bases. CDR3 loop: CAWRSRVLYNSPLHF. In DNA form, the CDR3 reads TGTGCCTGGAGGAGCAGGGTACTCTATAATTCACCCCTCCACTTT.

The sample holds one count of this clone. This sequence joins TRBV5-1 and TRBJ2-7; D possibly corresponds to TRBD1 (6 bases). Trimming removed 0 bases from V and 6 bases from J, with 19 bases in between. This CDR3 is built from 16 residues. Germline loops: CDR1 SGHRS, CDR2 YFSETQ. The CDR3 sequence: CASSLEPAGASGEQYF. CDR3 nucleotides: TGCGCCAGCAGCTTGGAGCCGGCAGGGGCTTCTGGCGAGCAGTACTTC.

This clone has only one observation. The chain recombines TRBV29-1 with TRBJ1-1, with a tentative D call TRBD1 (6 bases). V lost 8 bases and J 0 bases, leaving 13 bases between the germline ends. In germline, CDR1 is SQVTM, CDR2 ANQGSEA. The CDR3 length is 13 residues. This CDR3 reads CSSWTVMNTEAFF. The CDR3 nucleotides are TGCAGCTCCTGGACAGTGATGAACACTGAAGCTTTCTTT.

The gene calls are TRBV18 and TRBJ1-2; 8 nucleotides match TRBD1. The CDR3 totals 13 residues. Trimming cost V 3 bases and J 7 bases; bases outside gene matches: 4. Germline V lookup: CDR1 KGHSH, CDR2 LQKENI. CDR3 nucleotide sequence: TGTGCCAGCTCACCGACAGGGGATTTTGGCTACACCTTC. Translating it yields CASSPTGDFGYTF.